This T cell receptor beta chain was sequenced for a study of blood T cell repertoires in COVID-19. V lost 4 bases to trimming and J lost 8 bases, with 17 bases between them. Germline V gene data show CDR1 as SQVTM and CDR2 as ANQGSEA. CDR3 length equals 14 residues. Methods used by the authors: Estimation of nucleated cell counts was performed using reference gene primer amplification. Profiling relied on immunoSEQ multiplex PCR, and the TCRdb table lists in-frame clones only, not all of them. That table supplies the V and J calls and clone size; D and trimming were determined from the DNA. Of more than 250,000 clones listed, about 90% were seen once; the top ten hold about 6%. This clone was observed a single time.

Sequenced input: peripheral blood. The source is a man aged 18-30 years who had recovered from COVID-19. This chain uses TRBV29-1 with TRBJ1-4; D may be TRBD1 (6 bases). The chain's CDR3 is CSVALLDSGEKLFF. In DNA, the CDR3 is TGCAGCGTTGCCCTCCTGGACAGTGGAGAAAAACTGTTTTTT.